Below are 5 T cell receptor beta chains sequenced from a single sample in a study of CD8 T cells in ankylosing spondylitis. One entry per CDR3 protein results from TCRdb running MiXCR on the 5' RACE reads. The table records 200,000 to 300,000 distinct CDR3 sequences, around 8% of them present only once. Sequenced sample: blood, either unsorted or a sorted T cell fraction (not recorded which). These receptors came from a female donor with ankylosing spondylitis or in good health (not recorded which).

The chain recombines TRBV7-2 with TRBJ2-5, with a weak D call TRBD2 (7 bases). This CDR3 is 15 amino acids long. V lost 4 bases, J lost 7 bases, and 19 bases lay in between. The germline gives CDR1 SGHTA, CDR2 FQGNSA. The CDR3 DNA sequence: TGTGCCAGCAGCTCTAGCGGCCCCGAGGGGGGGACCCAGTACTTC. Translated, it gives CASSSSGPEGGTQYF.

This clonotype was counted ten times or more. The chain employs TRBV24-1 and TRBJ1-2; a weak D match, TRBD1 (6 bases). This CDR3 has 15 amino acids. V was trimmed by 4 bases and J by 4 bases, leaving 15 bases between them. Germline CDR1 reads KGHDR; CDR2 reads SFDVKD. The CDR3 region is CATSDWTDTLYGYTF. The CDR3 DNA is TGTGCCACCAGTGACTGGACAGATACACTCTATGGCTACACCTTC.

This clonotype was counted many times. J is TRBJ2-1 and V is TRBV5-1; 8 positions agree with TRBD2. This CDR3 has 14 residues. The ends lost 0 bases at V and 9 bases at J; junction bases unmatched: 5. Germline CDR1 SGHRS, CDR2 YFSETQ. The CDR3 bases are TGCGCCAGCAGCTTGGCAGCGGGGGCTATTGAGCAGTTCTTC. Translating it yields CASSLAAGAIEQFF.

This clonotype was counted at least ten times. The gene calls are TRBV5-5 and TRBJ1-4; D unclear. The CDR3 sequence is 16 residues long. The ends were cut back, 4 bases at V and 0 bases at J, with 13 bases in the middle. Germline V gene sequence: CDR1 SGHKS, CDR2 YYEKEE (reference sequence). DNA of the CDR3: TGTGCCAGCAGCGACGGCTGGGCAGCAACTAATGAAAAACTGTTTTTT. Translated, it gives CASSDGWAATNEKLFF.

This clonotype came up many times. The chain has TRBV10-3 and TRBJ1-2; 8 bases agree with TRBD1. The germline V gene encodes CDR1 ENHRY and CDR2 SYGVKD. The CDR3 covers 14 residues. V was clipped by 7 bases and J by 2 bases; unmatched bases: 6. The CDR3, as DNA: TGTGCCATCACTACTCAGGGGGCGAACTATGGCTACACCTTC. Protein product: CAITTQGANYGYTF.